This T cell receptor beta chain was recovered during a study of radiation and T cells in renal cell carcinoma. V was shortened by 6 bases and J by 3 bases, with 10 bases between the two germline ends. This CDR3 is built from 13 residues. The germline CDR1 and CDR2 sequences are SGDLS and YYNGEE. Time point meaning: blood 4 weeks post-SBRT, at nephrectomy. Treatment described: 15 Gy SBRT to primary tumor, nephrectomy 4 weeks later. Repertoires were generated with immunoSEQ multiplex PCR, while TCRdb's copy carries only in-frame clones and drops some. The data show roughly 86,000 clones, around 81% seen once.

The specimen comprised blood, sampled from a patient whose treatment included radiotherapy and nephrectomy. This sequence originates from a man in his fifties with renal cell carcinoma. The chain combines TRBV9 with TRBJ1-3; D is unresolved. The CDR3 spells CASTPEDGNTIYF. The CDR3 nucleotides read TGTGCCAGCACCCCCGAGGATGGAAACACCATATATTTT.